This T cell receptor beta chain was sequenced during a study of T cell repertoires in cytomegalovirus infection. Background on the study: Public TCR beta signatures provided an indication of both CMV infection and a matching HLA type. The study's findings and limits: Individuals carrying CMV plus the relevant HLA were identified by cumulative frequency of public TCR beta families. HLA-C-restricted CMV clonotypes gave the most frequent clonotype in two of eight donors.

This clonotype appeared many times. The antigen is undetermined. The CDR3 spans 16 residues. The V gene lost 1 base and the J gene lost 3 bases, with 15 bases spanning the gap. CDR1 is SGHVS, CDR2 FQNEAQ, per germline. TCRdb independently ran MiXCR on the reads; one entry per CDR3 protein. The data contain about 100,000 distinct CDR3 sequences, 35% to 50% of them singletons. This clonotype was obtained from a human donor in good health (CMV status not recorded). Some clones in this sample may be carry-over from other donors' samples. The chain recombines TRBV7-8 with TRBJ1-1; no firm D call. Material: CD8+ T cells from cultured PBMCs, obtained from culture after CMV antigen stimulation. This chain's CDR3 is CASSLGFLGRDTEAFF. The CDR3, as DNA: TGTGCCAGCAGCTTAGGTTTTTTAGGGAGAGACACTGAAGCTTTCTTT. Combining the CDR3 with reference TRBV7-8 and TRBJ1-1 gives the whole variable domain GAGVSQSPRYKVAKRGQDVALRCDPISGHVSLFWYQQALGQGPEFLTYFQNEAQLDKSGLPSDRFFAERPEGSVSTLKIQRTQQEDSAVYLCASSLGFLGRDTEAFFGQGTRLTVV.